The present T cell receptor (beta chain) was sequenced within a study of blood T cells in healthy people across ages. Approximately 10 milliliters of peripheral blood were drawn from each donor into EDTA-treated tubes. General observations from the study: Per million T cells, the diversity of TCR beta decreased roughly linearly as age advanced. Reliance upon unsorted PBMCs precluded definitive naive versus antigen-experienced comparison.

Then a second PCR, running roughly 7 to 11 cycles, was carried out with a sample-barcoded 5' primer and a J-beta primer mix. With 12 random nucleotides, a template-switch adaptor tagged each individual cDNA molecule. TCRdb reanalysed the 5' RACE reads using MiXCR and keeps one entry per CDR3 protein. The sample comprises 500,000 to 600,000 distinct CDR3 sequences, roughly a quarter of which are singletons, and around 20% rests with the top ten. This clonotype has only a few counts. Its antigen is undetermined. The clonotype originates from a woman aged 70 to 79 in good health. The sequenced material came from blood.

This CDR3 is CASSQVLVGTLQQYF. The CDR3 DNA sequence: TGCGCCAGCAGCCAAGTGTTGGTGGGAACCCTCCAGCAGTACTTC. The rearrangement joins TRBV4-3 to TRBJ2-1; D is undetermined. The DNA end lines up better with TRBJ2-7; the J call may be wrong. Germline assignment: CDR1 LGHNA and CDR2 YSLEER. The CDR3 is 15 amino acids.